The clone carrying this T cell receptor beta chain has a handful of counts. The antigen is unknown. This CDR3 spans 11 amino acids. Trimming took off 6 bases at V and 8 bases at J, with 13 bases between the two ends. Germline CDR1 reads DFQATT; CDR2 reads SNEGSKA (reference sequence). This sample is part of a study of beta chain features in type 1 diabetes. cDNA synthesis used the whole RNA isolate, giving expressed TCRB sequences. The data were produced by immunoSEQ multiplex PCR, yet TCRdb's version contains in-frame clones alone and is incomplete. The data hold around 340,000 clones, with approximately 9.9% observed a single time. Whole-study findings and limits: A moderate, significant TCRB CDR3 shortening appeared in type 1 diabetes across four CD4+ subsets.

The chain carries TRBV20-1 and TRBJ1-2; D perhaps matches TRBD1 (6 bases). The specimen was central memory CD4+ T cells from blood. This TCR derives from a man younger than 45 with type 1 diabetes. CDR3 DNA sequence: TGCAGTGCGGGAGGCCAGGGGGGCTACACCTTC. It is translated as CSAGGQGGYTF.